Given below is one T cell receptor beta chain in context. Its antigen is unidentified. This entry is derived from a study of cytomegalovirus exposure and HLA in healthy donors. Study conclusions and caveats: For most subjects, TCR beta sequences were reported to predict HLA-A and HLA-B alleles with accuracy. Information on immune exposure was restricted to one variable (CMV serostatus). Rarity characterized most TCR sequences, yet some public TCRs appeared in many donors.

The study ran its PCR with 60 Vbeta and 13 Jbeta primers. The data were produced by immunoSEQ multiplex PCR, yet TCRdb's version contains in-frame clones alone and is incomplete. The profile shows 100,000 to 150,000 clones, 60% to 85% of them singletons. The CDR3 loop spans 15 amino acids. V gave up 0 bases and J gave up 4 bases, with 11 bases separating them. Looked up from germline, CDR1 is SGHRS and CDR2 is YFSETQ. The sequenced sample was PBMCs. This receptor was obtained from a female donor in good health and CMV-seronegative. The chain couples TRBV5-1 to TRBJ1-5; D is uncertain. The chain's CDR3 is CASSLAGLGNQPQHF. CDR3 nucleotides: TGCGCCAGCAGCTTGGCCGGACTTGGGAATCAGCCCCAGCATTTT.